These 23 T cell receptor beta chains originate from one sample sequenced in a study of cytomegalovirus exposure and HLA in healthy donors. Primers for the PCR totalled 60 Vbeta and 13 Jbeta. The protocol was immunoSEQ multiplex PCR, while the TCRdb copy is restricted to in-frame clones and leaves out a portion. This sample has 150,000 to 200,000 clones, with 76% found just once. The sample consisted of PBMCs. Every receptor here comes from a male donor in good health and CMV-seronegative.

This clone was seen only once. This specimen includes other DNA sequences encoding the same CDR3. The J gene is TRBJ1-1, the V gene TRBV5-1; 8 bases match TRBD1. V dropped 2 bases and J dropped 4; count of bases not matched to a gene: 1. The V gene's germline CDR1 is SGHRS and CDR2 YFSETQ. The CDR3 extends over 13 amino acids. DNA for the CDR3: TGCGCCAGCAGCTTCACAGGGGGCACTGAAGCTTTCTTT. This codes for CASSFTGGTEAFF.

The chain has TRBV11-2 and TRBJ1-1; 8 bases match TRBD1. The germline V gene has CDR1 SGHAT and CDR2 FQNNGV. The CDR3 loop spans 14 amino acids. Trimming cost V 9 bases and J 3 bases; bases outside gene matches: 9. The DNA of the CDR3 is TGTGCCAGTCGGCAGGGGGCGGTTGACACTGAAGCTTTCTTT. Protein sequence: CASRQGAVDTEAFF.

The chain links TRBV5-8 to TRBJ2-3; possible D gene TRBD1, 6 bases. The CDR3 contains 18 residues. Trimming took 4 bases from V and 0 from J, leaving 21 bases between them. Germline-derived CDR1 and CDR2 are SGHTS and YDEGEE. Here the CDR3 reads CASSRTSQGWGSTDTQYF. In DNA form, the CDR3 reads TGTGCCAGCAGCCGTACTTCACAGGGATGGGGTAGCACAGATACGCAGTATTTT.

This clone has more than one count but fewer than ten. The J gene is TRBJ2-2, the V gene TRBV6-6, with 10 bases that match TRBD2. Per the germline V gene, CDR1 is MNHNY and CDR2 is SVGAGI (reference sequence). The CDR3 contains 15 residues. V shed 7 bases and J 6 bases; nucleotides not matched to a gene: 8. CDR3 amino acids: CASTPLAGVPGELFF. The CDR3 DNA reads as TGTGCCAGCACTCCTCTAGCGGGAGTACCCGGGGAGCTGTTTTTT.

The gene calls are TRBV2 and TRBJ2-1; tentatively, D is TRBD2 (6 bases). The CDR3 runs to 13 residues. Germline loops: CDR1 SNHLY, CDR2 FYNNEI. V lost 4 bases, J lost 9 bases, and 13 bases lay in between. The CDR3 bases are TGTGCCAGCAGTGGACTAGAGATTGGTGAGCAGTTCTTC. It specifies CASSGLEIGEQFF.

V gene TRBV18 combines with J gene TRBJ2-5; TRBD2 might be the D (6 bases). The CDR3 length is 16 residues. From germline, CDR1 is KGHSH and CDR2 LQKENI. Trimming left V 4 bases short and J 4 bases short, with 19 bases between. The CDR3 protein is CASSLLASGIVETQYF. DNA for the CDR3: TGTGCCAGCTCACTACTAGCATCCGGCATTGTAGAGACCCAGTACTTC.

The V call is TRBV19, the J call TRBJ1-2; 8 bases are a match to TRBD1. Per germline, CDR1 LNHDA and CDR2 SQIVND (reference sequence). V was pared by 5 bases and J by 2 bases, with 10 bases of the junction left unmatched. This CDR3 comprises 16 residues. The CDR3 sequence is CASSPQRGQENYGYTF. The CDR3 nucleotides read TGTGCCAGTAGTCCCCAAAGGGGACAGGAAAACTATGGCTACACCTTC.

This chain links TRBV18 with TRBJ2-3, with TRBD2 matching 8 bases. This CDR3 has 14 amino acids. V gave up 3 bases and J gave up 4 bases; unmatched junction bases: 3. Per the germline V gene, CDR1 is KGHSH and CDR2 is LQKENI. CDR3: CASSPGLGPDTQYF. The CDR3 bases are TGTGCCAGCTCACCGGGACTAGGGCCAGATACGCAGTATTTT.

The CDR3 protein is CASSSRGGNSPLHF. In DNA, the CDR3 is TGTGCCAGCAGCTCACGGGGGGGGAATTCACCCCTCCACTTT. The gene calls are TRBV2 and TRBJ1-6; weak D call: TRBD1 (5 bases). Between the trimmed V and J ends, which lost 6 bases and 7 bases, there was a span of 13 bases. This CDR3 region has 14 residues. CDR1 is SNHLY and CDR2 is FYNNEI in the germline V gene.

J is TRBJ1-2 and V is TRBV15; TRBD1 agrees at 8 bases. The CDR3 spans 15 residues. The V segment lost 1 base and the J segment 4 bases; nucleotides outside the gene matches: 5. Germline loops: CDR1 LNHNV, CDR2 YYDKDF (reference sequence). CDR3: CATSRAQQGAYGYTF. The CDR3 DNA reads TGTGCCACCAGCAGAGCGCAGCAGGGGGCCTATGGCTACACCTTC. The full variable domain, in which reference TRBV15 and TRBJ1-2 provide the parts outside the CDR3, is DAMVIQNPRYQVTQFGKPVTLSCSQTLNHNVMYWYQQKSSQAPKLLFHYYDKDFNNEADTPDNFQSRRPNTSFCFLDIRSPGLGDTAMYLCATSRAQQGAYGYTFGSGTRLTVV.

The CDR3 protein is CASSSGTSGHYEQYF. The CDR3 DNA is TGCGCCAGCAGCTCCGGGACTAGCGGCCACTACGAGCAGTACTTC. This chain joins TRBV5-1 and TRBJ2-5; 11 bases agree with TRBD2. The end of the DNA fits TRBJ2-7 better, so the J call may be wrong. The CDR3 is made up of 15 amino acids. From germline, CDR1 is SGHRS and CDR2 YFSETQ.

CDR3 residues: CASSIPGSGGYTF. Written as DNA, the CDR3 is TGTGCCAGTAGTATCCCAGGGTCAGGAGGCTACACCTTC. The chain combines TRBV19 with TRBJ1-2; D is perhaps TRBD1 (5 bases). The length of the CDR3 is 13 residues. Looked up from germline, CDR1 is LNHDA and CDR2 is SQIVND (reference sequence). Trimming removed 3 bases from V and 8 bases from J, with 13 bases in between.

There are a few counts of this clone. The V gene is TRBV21-1, the J gene TRBJ2-7; the DNA was not compared with TRBD2, the D call given in the table. TRBV21-1 is designated a pseudogene. The CDR3 is 16 residues long. CDR3 residues: CASSKKDGMGSWEQYF. The CDR3 region has the DNA TGTGCCAGCAGCAAAAAGGACGGGATGGGATCATGGGAGCAGTACTTC.

This clone was found many times. The chain links TRBV7-3 to TRBJ1-6, with TRBD1 as a possible D gene (6 bases). The CDR3 has 17 amino acids. Germline CDR1 reads SGHTA; CDR2 reads FQGTGA. Trimming took off 2 bases at V and 7 bases at J, with 18 bases between the two ends. CDR3: CASSLATGGTGNSPLHF. For the CDR3, the DNA is TGTGCCAGCAGCTTAGCGACGGGAGGAACAGGGAATTCACCCCTCCACTTT.

The chain uses TRBV19 and TRBJ2-7; weak D call: TRBD2 (7 bases). The germline V gene encodes CDR1 LNHDA and CDR2 SQIVND (reference sequence). V dropped 0 bases and J dropped 4 bases, with 13 bases sitting between them. The CDR3 covers 15 residues. CDR3 nucleotides: TGTGCCAGTAGTATAGAAGGGGGGGCCTCTTACGAGCAGTACTTC. Its protein product is CASSIEGGASYEQYF.

This clone showed up just once. This rearrangement joins TRBV30 to TRBJ1-2; TRBD1 is a possible D gene (6 bases). This CDR3 spans 13 amino acids. Germline V lookup: CDR1 GTSNPN, CDR2 SVGIG (reference sequence). The germline V and J ends were trimmed by 5 bases and 7 bases, with 17 bases remaining between them. The CDR3 is CAWPRAGEGGYTF. As DNA, the CDR3 is TGTGCCTGGCCCCGGGCAGGGGAAGGTGGCTACACCTTC.

The V gene is TRBV19, the J gene TRBJ2-6, with 7 bases identical to TRBD1. Germline-derived CDR1 and CDR2 are LNHDA and SQIVND (reference sequence). V dropped 8 bases and J dropped 1; count of bases not matched to a gene: 8. The CDR3 covers 16 residues. The CDR3 DNA sequence: TGTGCCAGTCTGACAGGGACGGCTTCTGGGGCCAACGTCCTGACTTTC. Amino acids: CASLTGTASGANVLTF.

This chain uses TRBV27 with TRBJ2-5; D is ambiguous. From germline, CDR1 is MNHEY and CDR2 SMNVEV (reference sequence). With 4 bases removed from V and 5 bases from J, the gap between germline ends came to 8 bases. The CDR3 contains 12 residues. In DNA, the CDR3 is TGTGCCAGCAGTTCCACCCAGGAGACCCAGTACTTC. This gives the protein CASSSTQETQYF.

In this sample, this clone turned up a few times. CDR3 amino acids: CASSLVWEKSYEQYF. DNA of the CDR3: TGCGCCAGCAGCTTGGTGTGGGAGAAGAGTTACGAGCAGTACTTC. This rearrangement joins TRBV5-1 to TRBJ2-7; D possibly corresponds to TRBD2 (5 bases). The CDR3 runs 15 residues. V lost 0 bases to trimming and J lost 4 bases, with 14 bases between them. Germline V CDR1 and CDR2: SGHRS, YFSETQ. The variable domain in full, completed from reference TRBV5-1 and TRBJ2-7, reads KAGVTQTPRYLIKTRGQQVTLSCSPISGHRSVSWYQQTPGQGLQFLFEYFSETQRNKGNFPGRFSGRQFSNSRSEMNVSTLELGDSALYLCASSLVWEKSYEQYFGPGTRLTVT.

The rearrangement links TRBV7-2 to TRBJ1-3; D possibly corresponds to TRBD1 (6 bases). Germline values: CDR1 SGHTA, CDR2 FQGNSA. The CDR3 sequence is 15 residues long. V lost 3 bases to trimming and J lost 3 bases, with 12 bases between them. Here the CDR3 DNA reads TGTGCCAGCAGCTTGAGTACAGGGCATGGAAACACCATATATTTT. Translated, it gives CASSLSTGHGNTIYF.

In this sample, this clone turned up once. V is TRBV4-3 and J is TRBJ1-2; the D is unclear. Looked up from germline, CDR1 is LGHNA and CDR2 is YSLEER. Trimming took off 0 bases at V and 4 bases at J, with 9 bases between the two ends. CDR3 length: 14 amino acids. CDR3 protein: CASSQDPYLYGYTF. CDR3 coding DNA: TGCGCCAGCAGCCAAGATCCCTACCTCTATGGCTACACCTTC.

CDR3 DNA sequence: TGTGCCAGCAGCCGACAGGTGAACACTGAAGCTTTCTTT. It translates to CASSRQVNTEAFF. The chain is built from TRBV7-2 and TRBJ1-1; weak D call: TRBD1 (6 bases). This CDR3 is 13 amino acids long. Trimming took off 5 bases at V and 0 bases at J, with 7 bases between the two ends. CDR1 and CDR2 from the germline V gene are SGHTA and FQGNSA.

This chain joins TRBV28 and TRBJ1-5; maybe TRBD1 (6 bases). The germline V gene has CDR1 MDHEN and CDR2 SYDVKM. V was pared by 6 bases and J by 6 bases, with 18 bases between. The CDR3 extends over 15 amino acids. CDR3 sequence reads: CASRDDRIEVQPQHF. DNA for the CDR3: TGTGCCAGCAGAGATGACAGGATCGAGGTTCAGCCCCAGCATTTT.